The present TCR beta chain was sequenced within a study of cytomegalovirus exposure and HLA in healthy donors. Looked up from germline, CDR1 is SGHTA and CDR2 is FQGTGA. The CDR3 is made up of 17 amino acids. Trimming stripped 0 bases from V and 1 base from J, with 15 bases between. The PCR contained 60 Vbeta and 13 Jbeta primers. Sequenced by immunoSEQ multiplex PCR; TCRdb stores in-frame clones only, minus some. Seen here are about 160,000 clones, roughly two thirds observed once, and the top ten hold approximately 2.8%. The rearrangement uses TRBV7-3 and TRBJ1-2; D unclear. This TCR came from a woman aged 25-40 years in good health and CMV-seronegative. Sequencing was done on a sample of PBMCs. The CDR3 sequence is CASSLTASRVFNYGYTF. Here the CDR3 DNA reads TGTGCCAGCAGCTTAACGGCGTCTAGAGTATTTAACTATGGCTACACCTTC.